This paragraph covers one T cell receptor beta chain sequence. Its specificity is unknown. Clones were read by immunoSEQ multiplex PCR, and TCRdb kept only the in-frame ones, dropping some. The sample records some 80,000 clones, around 93% being singletons. This specimen belongs to a study of graft-versus-host responses after intestinal transplantation. The overall study: Every one of the recipients received anti-thymocyte globulin induction and afterwards took tacrolimus and steroids for three to four years.

V was clipped by 5 bases and J by 5 bases; unmatched bases: 19. The V gene's germline CDR1 is MDHEN and CDR2 SYDVKM. This CDR3 comprises 18 residues. Study-wide results and limits: Ileal or blood samples showed some GvH clones first, and such clones were also found in recipient marrow.

The TCR originated in a human donor who was the organ donor for an intestinal transplant. The V call is TRBV28, the J call TRBJ2-7, with TRBD1 matching over 9 bases. Sequenced here: unstimulated CD8+ T cells sorted from spleen or lymph node cells, sampled before transplant. The CDR3 is CASSTHPRRDRDIHEQYF. CDR3 bases: TGTGCCAGCAGTACCCACCCTCGCCGGGACAGGGATATCCACGAGCAGTACTTC. Full variable domain (outside the CDR3, taken from reference TRBV28 and TRBJ2-7): DVKVTQSSRYLVKRTGEKVFLECVQDMDHENMFWYRQDPGLGLRLIYFSYDVKMKEKGDIPEGYSVSREKKERFSLILESASTNQTSMYLCASSTHPRRDRDIHEQYFGPGTRLTVT.